These 18 T cell receptor beta chains originate from one sample sequenced in a study of CD8 T cells in Susac syndrome (dated by TCRdb to the late 2010s). Library prep was done by the immunoSEQ multiplex PCR assay. RNA was extracted using the RNeasy kit, and roughly 0.45 to 1 microgram was reverse transcribed with random hexamers. TCRdb applied fastp at Q25 and MiXCR to the public reads, then kept only in-frame beta chains. Each entry merges the rows of one CDR3 protein and shows their most common DNA and genes. The sample table contains around 62,000 distinct CDR3 sequences; only one count was recorded for approximately 92% of them. The ten top clones hold approximately 0.21% of the sample. Sequenced: CD8+ T cells from PBMCs. The receptors stem from a human donor in good health.

The rearrangement uses TRBV5-1 and TRBJ2-1; tentative D call: TRBD2 (7 bases). The germline V and J ends were trimmed by 4 bases and 7 bases, with 21 bases remaining between them. This CDR3 is 16 amino acids long. The V gene's germline CDR1 is SGHRS and CDR2 YFSETQ. The DNA for the CDR3 is TGCGCCAGCAGCCTGGATCTGGGGGGGGCTATGAATGAGCAGTTCTTC. As protein: CASSLDLGGAMNEQFF. Filled out from reference TRBV5-1 and TRBJ2-1, the complete variable domain reads KAGVTQTPRYLIKTRGQQVTLSCSPISGHRSVSWYQQTPGQGLQFLFEYFSETQRNKGNFPGRFSGRQFSNSRSEMNVSTLELGDSALYLCASSLDLGGAMNEQFFGPGTRLTVL.

This sequence joins TRBV9 and TRBJ2-1; no reliable D call. The CDR3 sequence is 17 residues long. The V end was cut by 1 base, the J end by 5 bases, with 19 bases between. The germline CDR1 and CDR2 sequences are SGDLS and YYNGEE. The DNA for the CDR3 is TGTGCCAGCAGCGTAACCGCCGGCCGCGTCGCAGACAATGAGCAGTTCTTC. Amino acid sequence: CASSVTAGRVADNEQFF.

The table lists this clonotype with a count of one. CDR3 in DNA: TGTGCCAGCAGTCACCAGATACAGGGATCGGGGCAGTACTTC. Its protein product is CASSHQIQGSGQYF. J is TRBJ2-7 and V is TRBV27; weak D call: TRBD1 (6 bases). This CDR3 is built from 14 residues. Germline V CDR1 and CDR2: MNHEY, SMNVEV (reference sequence). Between the trimmed V and J ends, which lost 5 bases and 9 bases, there was a span of 20 bases.

The CDR3 nucleotides are TGTGCCAGCAGCTTATTAGGAAGCGAGCAGTACTTC. Its translation is CASSLLGSEQYF. This chain links TRBV7-9 with TRBJ2-7; D is unresolved. The germline V gene has CDR1 SEHNR and CDR2 FQNEAQ (reference sequence). This CDR3 comprises 12 residues. Trimming shortened V by 2 bases and J by 6 bases, and 8 bases separated the two germline ends.

The chain links TRBV4-1 to TRBJ2-5, with 7 bases lining up with TRBD2. This CDR3 region has 14 residues. The germline V gene encodes CDR1 MGHRA and CDR2 YSYEKL. The junction had 2 bases not matched to a gene; V was cut back by 1 base and J by 3 bases. The CDR3 loop reads CASSQVGLKETQYF. Written as DNA, the CDR3 is TGCGCCAGCAGCCAAGTGGGACTAAAAGAGACCCAGTACTTC.

The chain links TRBV28 to TRBJ2-4; D unresolved. Germline CDR1 and CDR2: MDHEN and SYDVKM. V lost 4 bases and J 2 bases, leaving 12 bases between the germline ends. The CDR3 runs to 15 residues. CDR3 sequence: CASSSLPPSKNIQYF. CDR3 sequence (DNA): TGTGCCAGCAGTTCCCTACCACCGTCCAAAAACATTCAGTACTTC.

The chain has TRBV13 and TRBJ2-5; tentatively, D is TRBD2 (7 bases). The CDR3 has 15 amino acids. Between the trimmed V and J ends, which lost 6 bases and 5 bases, there was a span of 19 bases. Germline V lookup: CDR1 PRHDT, CDR2 FYEKMQ (reference sequence). The CDR3 region is CASSPTRGAGETQYF. CDR3 nucleotides: TGTGCCAGCAGTCCCACCCGGGGGGCCGGTGAGACCCAGTACTTC.

V is TRBV5-1 and J is TRBJ2-3; 8 bases line up with TRBD2. V trimming: 2 bases; J trimming: 6 bases; junction bases outside the gene matches: 8. The germline gives CDR1 SGHRS, CDR2 YFSETQ. CDR3 length: 15 amino acids. The CDR3 nucleotides are TGCGCCAGCAGCTTCTCCGGGGGGGCAGGGGATACGCAGTATTTT. It specifies CASSFSGGAGDTQYF.

This rearrangement joins TRBV9 to TRBJ2-5; 8 bases match TRBD2. Germline CDR1 and CDR2: SGDLS and YYNGEE. Trimming cost V 4 bases and J 5 bases; bases outside gene matches: 7. The CDR3 has 14 residues. CDR3 sequence (DNA): TGTGCCAGCAGCCCCGGGGGGGCGGGGGAGACCCAGTACTTC. Its translation is CASSPGGAGETQYF.

J is TRBJ2-1 and V is TRBV7-9, with TRBD1 identical over 9 bases. Germline loops: CDR1 SEHNR, CDR2 FQNEAQ (reference sequence). There are 15 residues in the CDR3. Trimming removed 3 bases from V and 8 bases from J; junction bases left unmatched: 8. CDR3 in DNA: TGTGCCAGCAGCTTTCGACAGGGGGTTGGCGATGAGCAGTTCTTC. Translated, it gives CASSFRQGVGDEQFF.

This chain connects TRBV19 to TRBJ1-6; no definite D call. Germline loops: CDR1 LNHDA, CDR2 SQIVND (reference sequence). CDR3 length equals 17 residues. V was trimmed by 5 bases and J by 7 bases, leaving 21 bases between them. CDR3 loop: CASSPREGSGGNSPLHF. The CDR3 bases are TGTGCCAGTAGTCCCCGAGAAGGCTCCGGCGGAAATTCACCCCTCCACTTT.

CDR3 in amino acids: CASNFPRATGANVLTF. For the CDR3, the DNA is TGTGCCAGCAATTTCCCCAGGGCCACTGGGGCCAACGTCCTGACTTTC. The J gene is TRBJ2-6, the V gene TRBV2, with a weak D call TRBD1 (5 bases). V was clipped by 7 bases and J by 2 bases, with 15 bases between them. The CDR3 length is 16 residues. Per germline, CDR1 SNHLY and CDR2 FYNNEI. The full variable domain, in which reference TRBV2 and TRBJ2-6 provide the parts outside the CDR3, is EPEVTQTPSHQVTQMGQEVILRCVPISNHLYFYWYRQILGQKVEFLVSFYNNEISEKSEIFDDQFSVERPDGSNFTLKIRSTKLEDSAMYFCASNFPRATGANVLTFGAGSRLTVL.

The chain is built from TRBV7-9 and TRBJ2-3; 9 bases line up with TRBD1. The CDR3 length is 17 residues. The J segment lost 5 bases and the V segment lost 7 bases, leaving 16 bases of the junction unmatched. Germline CDR1 reads SEHNR; CDR2 reads FQNEAQ (reference sequence). The CDR3 loop is CASTPIAGTGRGDTQYF. In nucleotides, the CDR3 is TGTGCCAGCACCCCTATAGCTGGGACAGGGAGGGGAGATACGCAGTATTTT.

The chain employs TRBV5-5 and TRBJ1-4, with D possibly TRBD1 on 5 matching bases. Deletions cut 3 bases from V and 0 bases from J, with 6 bases between. CDR3 length: 14 residues. CDR1 SGHKS and CDR2 YYEKEE come from the germline V gene (reference sequence). The CDR3 DNA follows: TGTGCCAGCAGCTCGACAGCAACTAATGAAAAACTGTTTTTT. Amino acid sequence: CASSSTATNEKLFF.

V and J are TRBV3-1 and TRBJ1-1; D perhaps matches TRBD1 (5 bases). V was pared by 4 bases and J by 1 base, with 10 bases between. Germline assignment: CDR1 LGHDT and CDR2 YNNKEL (reference sequence). This CDR3 is 14 amino acids long. This CDR3 is CASSPGPTNTEAFF. CDR3 in DNA: TGTGCCAGCAGCCCGGGACCGACGAACACTGAAGCTTTCTTT.

This rearrangement joins TRBV5-1 to TRBJ2-1, with D perhaps matching TRBD1 or TRBD2 (5 bases each). V lost 4 bases and J lost 0, with 11 bases in between. Germline-derived CDR1 and CDR2 are SGHRS and YFSETQ. The CDR3 loop spans 15 amino acids. The CDR3 protein is CASSHRDGSYNEQFF. CDR3 nucleotides: TGCGCCAGCAGCCATCGGGACGGCTCCTACAATGAGCAGTTCTTC.

This clonotype was observed once. V gene TRBV7-9 combines with J gene TRBJ2-7; D is undetermined. The germline V gene encodes CDR1 SEHNR and CDR2 FQNEAQ (reference sequence). V was trimmed by 4 bases and J by 6 bases, leaving 10 bases between them. This CDR3 has 12 residues. CDR3 DNA: TGTGCCAGCAGCTCAAGCCCGGCCGAGCAGTACTTC. This codes for CASSSSPAEQYF.

The chain employs TRBV3-1 and TRBJ2-5, with 8 bases identical to TRBD1. CDR1 is LGHDT and CDR2 is YNNKEL in the germline V gene (reference sequence). This CDR3 has 14 residues. Unmatched junction bases numbered 12, after V lost 8 bases and J lost 7 bases. The CDR3 DNA sequence: TGTGCCAGCTCTCCGGACAGGGAGGCAGTGACCCAGTACTTC. Protein product: CASSPDREAVTQYF.